Listed below are T cell receptor beta chains from one sample, sequenced in a study of CD8 T cells in ankylosing spondylitis. MiXCR, applied by TCRdb to the 5' RACE reads, yields one record per CDR3 protein. Of fewer than 200,000 distinct CDR3 sequences in the sample, over 15% were seen once. What was sequenced was blood, either unsorted or a sorted T cell fraction (not recorded which). These receptors were collected from a male donor aged 10-35 years with ankylosing spondylitis or in good health (not recorded which). Both conserved end residues are part of each CDR3. A D gene is named only where the DNA matches it firmly. Size is stated for part of the rows, as once, few or many counts, or as a class when the clone is expanded.

size: few; J: TRBJ2-7; D: -; V: TRBV27; CDR3: CASSSGPNYEQYF; DNA: TGTGCCAGCAGTTCTGGACCAAACTACGAGCAGTACTTC
size: many; J: TRBJ2-1; D: TRBD2; V: TRBV10-2; CDR3: CASRVAGGGNEQFF; DNA: TGCGCCAGCAGAGTAGCGGGAGGGGGCAATGAGCAGTTCTTC
size: -; J: TRBJ2-1; D: -; V: TRBV6-6; CDR3: CASSYSTVNEQFF; DNA: TGTGCCAGCAGTTACTCGACGGTCAATGAGCAGTTCTTC
size: many; J: TRBJ2-1; D: TRBD2; V: TRBV5-1; CDR3: CASRRLAGGDNEQFF; DNA: TGCGCCAGCAGGCGACTAGCGGGAGGAGACAATGAGCAGTTCTTC
size: many; J: TRBJ2-2; D: -; V: TRBV12-3/TRBV12-4; CDR3: CASSPRGAGELFF; DNA: TGTGCCAGCAGCCCTAGGGGAGCCGGGGAGCTGTTTTTT
size: many; J: TRBJ2-1; D: -; V: TRBV28; CDR3: CASRKDRSSYNEQFF; DNA: TGTGCCAGCAGAAAAGACAGGAGCTCCTACAATGAGCAGTTCTTC
size: many; J: TRBJ2-2; D: TRBD2; V: TRBV5-5; CDR3: CASSREAGGPPGELFF; DNA: TGTGCCAGCAGCCGAGAAGCGGGAGGGCCTCCCGGGGAGCTGTTTTTT
size: few; J: TRBJ2-3; D: TRBD2; V: TRBV7-6; CDR3: CASSFGLAGPTDTQYF; DNA: TGTGCCAGCAGCTTCGGACTAGCGGGACCCACAGATACGCAGTATTTT
size: many; J: TRBJ2-7; D: TRBD1; V: TRBV29-1; CDR3: CSALGDRAYEQYF; DNA: TGCAGCGCCTTAGGGGACAGGGCGTACGAGCAGTACTTC
size: many; J: TRBJ1-4; D: TRBD1; V: TRBV15; CDR3: CATSTRRGRKEKLFF; DNA: TGTGCCACCAGCACCCGTAGGGGGCGGAAAGAAAAACTGTTTTTT
size: many; J: TRBJ2-6; D: -; V: TRBV3-1; CDR3: CASSRPGTSGANVLTF; DNA: TGTGCCAGCAGCCGCCCGGGGACCTCTGGGGCCAACGTCCTGACTTTC
size: many; J: TRBJ1-1; D: -; V: TRBV5-1; CDR3: CASSSSSTANTEAFF; DNA: TGCGCCAGCAGCTCTTCCTCGACAGCCAACACTGAAGCTTTCTTT
size: many; J: TRBJ2-1; D: -; V: TRBV20-1; CDR3: CSARDEGGNEQFF; DNA: TGCAGTGCCAGGGATGAAGGGGGCAATGAGCAGTTCTTC
size: many; J: TRBJ2-1; D: -; V: TRBV5-1; CDR3: CASSLNTAGEQFF; DNA: TGCGCCAGCAGCTTAAACACAGCGGGTGAGCAGTTCTTC
size: -; J: TRBJ2-5; D: TRBD1; V: TRBV19; CDR3: CASSSRTGWVQETQYF; DNA: TGTGCCAGTAGTTCCCGGACAGGGTGGGTCCAAGAGACCCAGTACTTC
size: few; J: TRBJ2-3; D: -; V: TRBV29-1; CDR3: CSVDIGTDTQYF; DNA: TGCAGCGTTGACATAGGCACAGATACGCAGTATTTT
size: few; J: TRBJ2-3; D: -; V: TRBV18; CDR3: CASSMTTGTDTQYF; DNA: TGTGCCAGCTCAATGACCACAGGCACAGATACGCAGTATTTT
size: -; J: TRBJ2-1; D: TRBD1; V: TRBV7-9; CDR3: CASSFVQGDEQFF; DNA: TGTGCCAGCAGCTTCGTCCAGGGGGACGAGCAGTTCTTC
size: -; J: TRBJ2-7; D: -; V: TRBV7-8; CDR3: CASSTRAPYEQYF; DNA: TGTGCCAGCAGCACCCGCGCGCCCTACGAGCAGTACTTC
size: -; J: TRBJ2-1; D: -; V: TRBV12-3/TRBV12-4; CDR3: CASSLGVGSSYNEQFF; DNA: TGTGCCAGCTCACTTGGAGTGGGAAGCTCCTACAATGAGCAGTTCTTC
size: many; J: TRBJ2-1; D: -; V: TRBV6-5; CDR3: CASSYVRSNEQFF; DNA: TGTGCCAGCAGTTATGTACGGTCCAATGAGCAGTTCTTC
size: -; J: TRBJ2-7; D: -; V: TRBV12-3/TRBV12-4; CDR3: CASSLRATVYEQYF; DNA: TGTGCCAGCAGTCTCCGAGCGACTGTCTACGAGCAGTACTTC
size: once; J: TRBJ2-7; D: -; V: TRBV11-3; CDR3: CASSLGGTPSYEQYF; DNA: TGTGCCAGCAGCTTAGGCGGGACACCATCCTACGAGCAGTACTTC
size: many; J: TRBJ1-2; D: -; V: TRBV7-3; CDR3: CASSLGGTHGYTF; DNA: TGTGCCAGCAGCTTAGGTGGAACCCATGGCTACACCTTC
size: many; J: TRBJ2-3; D: -; V: TRBV28; CDR3: CASSPTLTAAGTDTQYF; DNA: TGTGCCAGCAGCCCAACCCTGACAGCGGCGGGCACAGATACGCAGTATTTT
size: many; J: TRBJ2-1; D: -; V: TRBV7-7; CDR3: CASSQGSSYNEQFF; DNA: TGTGCCAGCAGCCAAGGGTCCTCCTACAATGAGCAGTTCTTC
size: many; J: TRBJ1-1; D: -; V: TRBV29-1; CDR3: CSARWGGDTEAFF; DNA: TGCAGCGCCAGATGGGGAGGGGACACTGAAGCTTTCTTT
size: many; J: TRBJ1-6; D: -; V: TRBV6-1; CDR3: CASSEGGGELIPLHF; DNA: TGTGCCAGCAGTGAAGGAGGAGGGGAATTGATCCCCCTCCACTTT
size: many; J: TRBJ1-2; D: -; V: TRBV9; CDR3: CASSVDEGVGYTF; DNA: TGTGCCAGCAGCGTAGATGAGGGGGTTGGCTACACCTTC
size: many; J: TRBJ2-1; D: TRBD2; V: TRBV5-6; CDR3: CASSWNGLAGVEQFF; DNA: TGTGCCAGCAGCTGGAACGGACTAGCGGGAGTTGAGCAGTTCTTC
size: many; J: TRBJ2-3; D: -; V: TRBV11-2; CDR3: CASSPGTNRVTDTQYF; DNA: TGTGCCAGCAGCCCTGGGACAAATCGTGTCACAGATACGCAGTATTTT
size: many; J: TRBJ2-1; D: -; V: TRBV20-1; CDR3: CSARMKGGHEQFF; DNA: TGCAGTGCTAGAATGAAGGGGGGGCATGAGCAGTTCTTC
size: many; J: TRBJ2-3; D: -; V: TRBV11-2; CDR3: CASSLVPWAQGTDTQYF; DNA: TGTGCCAGCAGCTTAGTTCCTTGGGCACAGGGCACAGATACGCAGTATTTT
size: few; J: TRBJ2-1; D: TRBD1; V: TRBV29-1; CDR3: CSVEALDRGFNEQFF; DNA: TGCAGCGTTGAAGCACTGGACAGGGGCTTCAATGAGCAGTTCTTC
size: many; J: TRBJ1-4; D: -; V: TRBV7-9; CDR3: CASSLEGTGGEKLFF; DNA: TGTGCCAGCAGCTTAGAGGGGACCGGGGGTGAAAAACTGTTTTTT
size: many; J: TRBJ1-2; D: TRBD1; V: TRBV20-1; CDR3: CSARDRARGRDYGYTF; DNA: TGCAGTGCTAGAGATCGGGCGAGGGGGCGAGACTATGGCTACACCTTC
size: -; J: TRBJ2-1; D: TRBD1; V: TRBV24-1; CDR3: CATSDFRGLRTNEQFF; DNA: TGTGCCACCAGTGATTTTAGGGGGCTTAGAACAAATGAGCAGTTCTTC
size: many; J: TRBJ1-1; D: -; V: TRBV7-2; CDR3: CASSLDGSEAFF; DNA: TGTGCCAGCAGCCTGGACGGGAGTGAGGCTTTCTTT
size: -; J: TRBJ2-6; D: -; V: TRBV20-1; CDR3: CSASRGHSGANVLTF; DNA: TGCAGTGCTAGCCGCGGACACTCTGGGGCCAACGTCCTGACTTTC
size: many; J: TRBJ2-3; D: -; V: TRBV18; CDR3: CASSPMGDTQYF; DNA: TGTGCCAGCTCACCCATGGGAGATACGCAGTATTTT
size: many; J: TRBJ2-4; D: TRBD2; V: TRBV18; CDR3: CASSPPLAGGPNIQYF; DNA: TGTGCCAGCTCACCTCCCCTGGCGGGGGGGCCAAACATTCAGTACTTC